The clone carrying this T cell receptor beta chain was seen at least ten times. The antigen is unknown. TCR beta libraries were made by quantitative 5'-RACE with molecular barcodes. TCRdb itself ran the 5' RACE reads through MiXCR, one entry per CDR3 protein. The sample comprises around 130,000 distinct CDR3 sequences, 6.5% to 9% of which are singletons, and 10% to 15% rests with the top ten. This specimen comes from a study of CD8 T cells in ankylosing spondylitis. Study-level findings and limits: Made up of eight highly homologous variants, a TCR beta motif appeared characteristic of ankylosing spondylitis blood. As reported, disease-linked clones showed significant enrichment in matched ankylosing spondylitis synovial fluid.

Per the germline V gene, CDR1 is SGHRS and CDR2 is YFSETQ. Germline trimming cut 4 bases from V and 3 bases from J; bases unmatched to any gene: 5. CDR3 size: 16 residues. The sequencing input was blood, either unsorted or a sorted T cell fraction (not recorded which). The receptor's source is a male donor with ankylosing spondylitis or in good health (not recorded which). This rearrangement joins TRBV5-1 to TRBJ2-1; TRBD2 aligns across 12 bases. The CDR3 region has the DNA TGCGCCAGCAGCGCCGGACTAGCGGGAAACTACAATGAGCAGTTCTTC. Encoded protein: CASSAGLAGNYNEQFF.